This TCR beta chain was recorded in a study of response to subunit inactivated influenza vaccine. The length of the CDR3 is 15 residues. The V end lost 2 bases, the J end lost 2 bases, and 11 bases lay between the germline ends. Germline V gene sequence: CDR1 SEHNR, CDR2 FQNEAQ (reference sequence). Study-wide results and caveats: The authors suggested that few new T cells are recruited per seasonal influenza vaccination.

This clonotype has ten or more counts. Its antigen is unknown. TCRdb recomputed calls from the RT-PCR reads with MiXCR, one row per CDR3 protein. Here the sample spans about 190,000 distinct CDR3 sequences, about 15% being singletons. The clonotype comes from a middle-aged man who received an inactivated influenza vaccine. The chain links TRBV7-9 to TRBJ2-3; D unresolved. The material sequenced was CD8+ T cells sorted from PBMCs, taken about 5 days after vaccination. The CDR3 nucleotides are TGTGCCAGCAGCTTAACTCGTAGTTCCACAGATACGCAGTATTTT. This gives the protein CASSLTRSSTDTQYF.